Reported below is one T cell receptor (beta chain). This sample was taken from a study of blood T cell repertoires in COVID-19. Overall study context: Samples taken during acute and convalescent COVID-19 were collected in the United States, Italy and Spain. T cells, B-cell-depleted T cells, or PBMCs provided the cDNA or gDNA that served as material.

Original methodology: How many nucleated cells were present was estimated from reference gene primer amplification. Only in-frame clones appear in the TCRdb table, and some are missing; sequencing was by immunoSEQ multiplex PCR. The V and J calls and clone size were taken over from that table, and D and trimming were inferred from the DNA. Of roughly 13,000 clones in the sample, around 87% were seen once. The V gene lost 0 bases and the J gene lost 11 bases, with 12 bases spanning the gap. Germline V gene sequence: CDR1 SGDLS, CDR2 YYNGEE. CDR3 size: 14 residues. The clonotype comes from a human donor in a cohort sampled during active COVID-19. The V gene is TRBV9, the J gene TRBJ1-6; D perhaps matches TRBD1 (5 bases). Sequencing was done on a sample of peripheral blood. The CDR3 DNA reads TGTGCCAGCAGCGTAGGCCAGGGAAGTACACCCCTCCACTTT. As protein: CASSVGQGSTPLHF.